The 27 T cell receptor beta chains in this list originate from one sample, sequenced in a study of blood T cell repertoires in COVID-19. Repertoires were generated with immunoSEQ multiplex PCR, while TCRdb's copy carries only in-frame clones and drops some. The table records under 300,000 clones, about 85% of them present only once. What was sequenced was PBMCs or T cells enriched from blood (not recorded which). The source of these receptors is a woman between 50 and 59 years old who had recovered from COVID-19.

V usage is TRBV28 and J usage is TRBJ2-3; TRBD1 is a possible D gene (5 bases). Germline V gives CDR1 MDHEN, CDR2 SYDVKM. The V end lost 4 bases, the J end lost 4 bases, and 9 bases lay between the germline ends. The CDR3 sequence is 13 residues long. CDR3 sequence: CASSSDSPDTQYF. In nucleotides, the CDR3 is TGTGCCAGCAGTTCAGACAGCCCAGATACGCAGTATTTT.

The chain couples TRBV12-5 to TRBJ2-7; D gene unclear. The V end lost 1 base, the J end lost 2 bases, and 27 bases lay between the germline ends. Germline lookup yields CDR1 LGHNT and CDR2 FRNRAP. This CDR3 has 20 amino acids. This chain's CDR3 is CASGLDATFSLAPRTYEQYF. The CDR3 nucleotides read TGTGCTAGTGGTTTGGACGCGACCTTCAGTTTGGCCCCGCGGACCTACGAGCAGTACTTC.

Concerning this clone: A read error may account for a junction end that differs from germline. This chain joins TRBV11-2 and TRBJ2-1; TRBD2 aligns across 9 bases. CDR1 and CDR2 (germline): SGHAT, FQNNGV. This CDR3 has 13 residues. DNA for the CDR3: TGTGCCAGCAGCTTAGATTATAGCGGGAGTTGGGTCTTC. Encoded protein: CASSLDYSGSWVF.

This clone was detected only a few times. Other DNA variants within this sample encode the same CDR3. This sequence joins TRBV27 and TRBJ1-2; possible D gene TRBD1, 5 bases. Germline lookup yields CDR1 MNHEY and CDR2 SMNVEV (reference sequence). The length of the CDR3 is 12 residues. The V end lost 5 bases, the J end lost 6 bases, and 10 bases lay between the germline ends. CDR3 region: CASSSPGDGYTF. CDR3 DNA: TGTGCCAGCAGTAGCCCGGGGGATGGCTACACCTTC.

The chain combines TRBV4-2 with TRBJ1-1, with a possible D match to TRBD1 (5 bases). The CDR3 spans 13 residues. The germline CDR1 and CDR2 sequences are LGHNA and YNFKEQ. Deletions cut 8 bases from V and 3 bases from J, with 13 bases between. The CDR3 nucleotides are TGTGCCAGCGGGCGGGACGGTGACACTGAAGCTTTCTTT. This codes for CASGRDGDTEAFF.

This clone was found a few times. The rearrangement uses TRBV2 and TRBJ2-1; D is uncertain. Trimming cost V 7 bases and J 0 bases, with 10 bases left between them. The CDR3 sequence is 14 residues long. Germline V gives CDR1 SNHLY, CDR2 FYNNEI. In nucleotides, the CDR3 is TGTGCCAGCAATCCGGAGAGCTCCTACAATGAGCAGTTCTTC. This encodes CASNPESSYNEQFF.

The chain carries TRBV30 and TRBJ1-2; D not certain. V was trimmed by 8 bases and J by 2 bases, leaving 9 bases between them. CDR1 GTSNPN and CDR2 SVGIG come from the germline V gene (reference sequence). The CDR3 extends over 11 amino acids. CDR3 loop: CARGLNYGYTF. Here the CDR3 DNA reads TGTGCCCGTGGCCTGAACTATGGCTACACCTTC.

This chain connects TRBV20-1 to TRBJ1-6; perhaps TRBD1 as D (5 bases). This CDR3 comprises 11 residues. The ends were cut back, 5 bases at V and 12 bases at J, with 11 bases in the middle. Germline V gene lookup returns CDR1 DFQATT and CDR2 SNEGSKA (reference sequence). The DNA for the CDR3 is TGCAGTGCTGAGACCGGGGGACCCCTCCACTTT. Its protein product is CSAETGGPLHF.

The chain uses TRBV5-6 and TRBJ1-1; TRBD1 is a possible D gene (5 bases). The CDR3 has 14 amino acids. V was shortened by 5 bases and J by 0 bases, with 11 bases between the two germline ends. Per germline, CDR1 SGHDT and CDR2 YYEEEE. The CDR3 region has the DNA TGTGCCAGCAGTGCAGGGTCAATGAACACTGAAGCTTTCTTT. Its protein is CASSAGSMNTEAFF.

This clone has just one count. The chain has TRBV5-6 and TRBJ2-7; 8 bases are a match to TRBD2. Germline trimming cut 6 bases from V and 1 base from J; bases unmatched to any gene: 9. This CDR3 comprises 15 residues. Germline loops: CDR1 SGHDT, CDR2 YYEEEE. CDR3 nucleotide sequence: TGTGCCAGCACCCGAGGCGGGAGGACATCCTACGAGCAGTACTTC. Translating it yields CASTRGGRTSYEQYF.

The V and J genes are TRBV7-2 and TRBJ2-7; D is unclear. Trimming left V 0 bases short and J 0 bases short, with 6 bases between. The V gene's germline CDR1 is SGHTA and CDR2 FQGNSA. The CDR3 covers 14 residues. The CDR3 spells CASSLALSSYEQYF. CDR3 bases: TGTGCCAGCAGCTTAGCTCTGAGCTCCTACGAGCAGTACTTC.

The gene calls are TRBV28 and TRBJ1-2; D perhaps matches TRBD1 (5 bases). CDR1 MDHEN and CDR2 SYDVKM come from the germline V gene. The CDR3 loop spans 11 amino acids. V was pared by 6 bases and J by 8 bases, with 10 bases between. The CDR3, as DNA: TGTGCCAGCAGCGACCGGGGGGGCTACACCTTC. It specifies CASSDRGGYTF.

The CDR3 region has the DNA TGTGCCAGCAGCGTAGGGACAAACACTGAAGCTTTCTTT. Translating it yields CASSVGTNTEAFF. V and J are TRBV7-9 and TRBJ1-1, with a tentative D call TRBD1 (6 bases). V lost 5 bases to trimming and J lost 2 bases, with 9 bases between them. The germline V gene has CDR1 SEHNR and CDR2 FQNEAQ (reference sequence). The CDR3 loop spans 13 amino acids.

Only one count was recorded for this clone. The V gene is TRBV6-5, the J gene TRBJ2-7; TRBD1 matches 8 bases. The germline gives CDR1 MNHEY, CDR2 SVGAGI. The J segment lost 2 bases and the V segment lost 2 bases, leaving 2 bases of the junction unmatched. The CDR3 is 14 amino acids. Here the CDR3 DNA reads TGTGCCAGCAGTTACGGGACAGGAACCTACGAGCAGTACTTC. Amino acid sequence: CASSYGTGTYEQYF.

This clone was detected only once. The CDR3 DNA sequence: TGTGCCAGCAGCCAACCTCGAGGAGCGACTGTCACTGAAGCTTTCTTT. Its translation is CASSQPRGATVTEAFF. The chain links TRBV7-2 to TRBJ1-1; D is unresolved. Trimming removed 5 bases from V and 4 bases from J, with 20 bases in between. The germline gives CDR1 SGHTA, CDR2 FQGNSA. The CDR3 loop spans 16 amino acids.

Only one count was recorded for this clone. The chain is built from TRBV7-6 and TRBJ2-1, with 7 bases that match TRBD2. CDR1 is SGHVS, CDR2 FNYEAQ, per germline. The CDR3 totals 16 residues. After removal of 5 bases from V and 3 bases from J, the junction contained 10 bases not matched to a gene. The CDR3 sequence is CASSPTWGGVYNEQFF. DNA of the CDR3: TGTGCCAGCAGCCCTACTTGGGGGGGGGTCTACAATGAGCAGTTCTTC.

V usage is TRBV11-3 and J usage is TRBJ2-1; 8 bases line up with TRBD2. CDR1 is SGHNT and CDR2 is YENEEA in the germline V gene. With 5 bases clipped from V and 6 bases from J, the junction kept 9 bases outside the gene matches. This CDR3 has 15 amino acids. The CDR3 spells CASSGQAGVLNEQFF. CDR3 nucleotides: TGTGCCAGCAGCGGTCAAGCGGGAGTACTCAATGAGCAGTTCTTC.

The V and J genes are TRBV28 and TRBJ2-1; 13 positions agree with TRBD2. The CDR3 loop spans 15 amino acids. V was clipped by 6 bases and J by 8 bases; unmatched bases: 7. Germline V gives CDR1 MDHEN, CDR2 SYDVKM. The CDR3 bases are TGTGCCAGCAGCTTCGGGACTAGCGGGATATATGAGCAGTTCTTC. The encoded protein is CASSFGTSGIYEQFF.

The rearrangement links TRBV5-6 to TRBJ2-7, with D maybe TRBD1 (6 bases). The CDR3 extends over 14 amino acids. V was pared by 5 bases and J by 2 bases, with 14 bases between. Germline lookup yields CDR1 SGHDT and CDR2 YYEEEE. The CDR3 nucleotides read TGTGCCAGCAGACCGACAGGAATACCCTACGAGCAGTACTTC. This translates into CASRPTGIPYEQYF.

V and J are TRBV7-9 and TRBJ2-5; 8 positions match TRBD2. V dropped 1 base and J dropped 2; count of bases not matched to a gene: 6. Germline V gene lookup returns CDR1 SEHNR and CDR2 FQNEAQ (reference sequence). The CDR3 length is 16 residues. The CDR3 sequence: CASSLGWTGGQETQYF. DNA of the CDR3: TGTGCCAGCAGCTTAGGTTGGACGGGAGGGCAAGAGACCCAGTACTTC. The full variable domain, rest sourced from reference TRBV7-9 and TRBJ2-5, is DTGVSQNPRHKITKRGQNVTFRCDPISEHNRLYWYRQTLGQGPEFLTYFQNEAQLEKSRLLSDRFSAERPKGSFSTLEIQRTEQGDSAMYLCASSLGWTGGQETQYFGPGTRLLVL.

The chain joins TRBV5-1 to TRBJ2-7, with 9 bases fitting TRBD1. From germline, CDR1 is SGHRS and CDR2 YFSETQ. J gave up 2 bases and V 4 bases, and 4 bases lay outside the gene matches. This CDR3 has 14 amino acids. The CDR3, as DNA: TGCGCCAGCAGCCTGGGACAGGGTCCCTACGAGCAGTACTTC. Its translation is CASSLGQGPYEQYF.

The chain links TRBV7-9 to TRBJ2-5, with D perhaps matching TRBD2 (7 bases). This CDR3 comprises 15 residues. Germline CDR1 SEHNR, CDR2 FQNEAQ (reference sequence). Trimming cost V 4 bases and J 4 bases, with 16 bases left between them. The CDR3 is CASSSVQGGLETQYF. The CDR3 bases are TGTGCCAGCAGCTCTGTACAGGGAGGGCTAGAGACCCAGTACTTC.

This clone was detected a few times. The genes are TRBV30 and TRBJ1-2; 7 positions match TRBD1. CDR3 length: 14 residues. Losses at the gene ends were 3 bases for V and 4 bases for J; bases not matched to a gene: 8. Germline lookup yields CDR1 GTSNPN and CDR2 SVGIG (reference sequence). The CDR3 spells CAWSRDRGSYGYTF. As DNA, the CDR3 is TGTGCCTGGAGCCGGGACAGAGGATCCTATGGCTACACCTTC.

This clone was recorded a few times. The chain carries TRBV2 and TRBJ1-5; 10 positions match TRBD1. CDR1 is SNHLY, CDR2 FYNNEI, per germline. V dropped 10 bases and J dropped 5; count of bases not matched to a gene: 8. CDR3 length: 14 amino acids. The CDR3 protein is CATRRDRGDQPQHF. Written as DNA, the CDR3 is TGTGCCACCCGCCGGGACAGGGGTGATCAGCCCCAGCATTTT.

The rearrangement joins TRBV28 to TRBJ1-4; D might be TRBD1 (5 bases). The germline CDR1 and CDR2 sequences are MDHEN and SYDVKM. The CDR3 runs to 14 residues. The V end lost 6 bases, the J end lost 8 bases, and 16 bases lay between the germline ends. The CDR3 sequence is CASRGYREGEKLFF. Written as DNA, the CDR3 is TGTGCCAGCAGGGGGTACCGGGAGGGGGAAAAACTGTTTTTT.

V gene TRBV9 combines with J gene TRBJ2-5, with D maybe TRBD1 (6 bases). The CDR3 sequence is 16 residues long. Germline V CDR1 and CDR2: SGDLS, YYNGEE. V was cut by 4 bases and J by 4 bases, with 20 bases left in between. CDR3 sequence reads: CASSPTFGQRRETQYF. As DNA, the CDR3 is TGTGCCAGCAGCCCAACTTTCGGACAGAGGAGAGAGACCCAGTACTTC.

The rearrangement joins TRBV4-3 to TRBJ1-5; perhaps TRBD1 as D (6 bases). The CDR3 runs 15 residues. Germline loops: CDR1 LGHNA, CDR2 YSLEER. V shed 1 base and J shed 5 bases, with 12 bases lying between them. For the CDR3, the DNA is TGCGCCAGCAGCCAAGCGCAGGGGTGGGATCAGCCCCAGCATTTT. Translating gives CASSQAQGWDQPQHF.